The 26 T cell receptor beta chains presented below share a single source sample, sequenced in a study of blood T cell repertoires in COVID-19. Data came from immunoSEQ multiplex PCR; TCRdb stores just in-frame clones and leaves some out. The data hold more than 450,000 clones, with roughly 87% observed a single time. The sequencing sample was made of PBMCs or T cells enriched from blood (not recorded which). The origin of the receptors is a woman younger than 30 who had recovered from COVID-19.

The chain couples TRBV12-5 to TRBJ2-1, with D possibly matching TRBD2 (7 bases). The CDR3 loop spans 15 amino acids. Trimming took 2 bases from V and 9 from J, leaving 17 bases between them. Germline CDR1 is LGHNT and CDR2 is FRNRAP. In nucleotides, the CDR3 is TGTGCTAGTGGTTTGCACGAGGGGGGGCCTTTTGAGCAGTTCTTC. It encodes CASGLHEGGPFEQFF.

The chain links TRBV7-2 to TRBJ2-7; tentative D call: TRBD2 (5 bases). Trimming shortened V by 1 base and J by 1 base, and 11 bases separated the two germline ends. Germline CDR1 SGHTA, CDR2 FQGNSA. The CDR3 contains 15 residues. CDR3 coding DNA: TGTGCCAGCAGCTTAGGGGAGAGTTATTCCTACGAGCAGTACTTC. Protein sequence: CASSLGESYSYEQYF.

The V and J genes are TRBV12-3 or TRBV12-4 and TRBJ2-1; D not certain. V dropped 4 bases and J dropped 10 bases, with 8 bases sitting between them. The CDR3 is 11 amino acids. The CDR3 DNA reads as TGTGCCAGCAGTTCCGTTGAGGAGCAGTTCTTC. This translates into CASSSVEEQFF.

The V call is TRBV6-5, the J call TRBJ1-5; TRBD1 matches at 7 bases. Germline V gene lookup returns CDR1 MNHEY and CDR2 SVGAGI. V gave up 8 bases and J gave up 4 bases; unmatched junction bases: 8. The CDR3 length is 14 residues. CDR3 bases: TGTGCCAGCGCAGGACAGGTGGGGAATCAGCCCCAGCATTTT. Translating gives CASAGQVGNQPQHF.

A single count supports this clone. The chain carries TRBV2 and TRBJ1-4; D might be TRBD1 (6 bases). Trimming took off 7 bases at V and 8 bases at J, with 14 bases between the two ends. Germline lookup yields CDR1 SNHLY and CDR2 FYNNEI. This CDR3 comprises 13 residues. The CDR3 spells CASKKGGEEKLFF. Written as DNA, the CDR3 is TGTGCCAGCAAGAAGGGGGGGGAAGAAAAACTGTTTTTT.

The CDR3 region has the DNA TGCGCCAGCAGCGGCTTCGGGACACCGTACGAGCAGTACTTC. Encoded protein: CASSGFGTPYEQYF. The chain combines TRBV10-1 with TRBJ2-7, with TRBD1 as a possible D gene (6 bases). The ends were cut back, 6 bases at V and 4 bases at J, with 16 bases in the middle. There are 14 residues in the CDR3. Per germline, CDR1 WNHNN and CDR2 SYGVQD (reference sequence).

The J gene is TRBJ2-7, the V gene TRBV6-2 or TRBV6-3, with a tentative D call TRBD2 (6 bases). Germline V CDR1 and CDR2: MNHEY, SVGEGT. V lost 2 bases and J 5 bases, leaving 13 bases between the germline ends. The CDR3 contains 14 residues. Here the CDR3 reads CASSYIYSGDEQYF. CDR3 in DNA: TGTGCCAGCAGTTACATCTACTCGGGGGACGAGCAGTACTTC.

The rearrangement joins TRBV10-1 to TRBJ2-3; 7 nucleotides agree with TRBD1. Germline CDR1 reads WNHNN; CDR2 reads SYGVQD (reference sequence). The J segment lost 4 bases and the V segment lost 6 bases, leaving 10 bases of the junction unmatched. This CDR3 is built from 15 residues. Written as DNA, the CDR3 is TGCGCCAGCAGCCAGACAGGGACGGGACCAGATACGCAGTATTTT. This sequence encodes CASSQTGTGPDTQYF.

The rearrangement joins TRBV4-1 to TRBJ2-1; TRBD2 matches 9 bases. Trimming at V came to 1 base and at J to 0 bases, leaving 4 bases not matched to a gene. There are 17 residues in the CDR3. CDR1 and CDR2 from the germline V gene are MGHRA and YSYEKL. The CDR3 loop reads CASSQALAGISYNEQFF. The DNA for the CDR3 is TGCGCCAGCAGCCAAGCCCTAGCGGGGATCTCCTACAATGAGCAGTTCTTC.

The rearrangement links TRBV19 to TRBJ1-5, with TRBD1 identical over 9 bases. The junction had 16 bases not matched to a gene; V was cut back by 6 bases and J by 7 bases. This CDR3 contains 17 residues. Germline CDR1 is LNHDA and CDR2 is SQIVND (reference sequence). CDR3 nucleotide sequence: TGTGCCAGTAGATCACAATGGGGGACAGGGAATTGGCAGCCCCAGCATTTT. Encoded protein: CASRSQWGTGNWQPQHF.

A single count supports this clone. The chain recombines TRBV5-5 with TRBJ2-5, with D perhaps TRBD2 (6 bases). The germline V and J ends were trimmed by 2 bases and 3 bases, with 11 bases remaining between them. The V gene's germline CDR1 is SGHKS and CDR2 YYEKEE (reference sequence). The CDR3 covers 14 residues. CDR3 nucleotide sequence: TGTGCCAGCAGCTTCTCGGCGGGGAAAGAGACCCAGTACTTC. It yields the protein CASSFSAGKETQYF.

The V call is TRBV6-5, the J call TRBJ1-5; the D is unclear. Trimming removed 7 bases from V and 6 bases from J, with 13 bases in between. The V gene's germline CDR1 is MNHEY and CDR2 SVGAGI. This CDR3 spans 13 amino acids. The CDR3 loop reads CASITLTTQPQHF. The CDR3 DNA reads TGTGCCAGCATTACCCTAACTACTCAGCCCCAGCATTTT.

The rearrangement uses TRBV4-1 and TRBJ1-2; weak D call: TRBD1 (5 bases). V lost 0 bases, J lost 5 bases, and 13 bases lay in between. Germline CDR1 and CDR2: MGHRA and YSYEKL. The CDR3 consists of 15 residues. The CDR3 is CASSQEVSGGYGYTF. The CDR3 DNA reads TGCGCCAGCAGCCAAGAGGTTTCGGGGGGGTATGGCTACACCTTC.

This sequence joins TRBV29-1 and TRBJ1-1; D remains unclear. Trimming removed 3 bases from V and 0 bases from J, with 8 bases in between. CDR1 is SQVTM, CDR2 ANQGSEA, per germline. The CDR3 covers 13 residues. The CDR3, as DNA: TGCAGCGTTGATCGGGGTGTGAACACTGAAGCTTTCTTT. It is translated as CSVDRGVNTEAFF.

This sequence joins TRBV28 and TRBJ1-5; 7 bases line up with TRBD1. The V gene's germline CDR1 is MDHEN and CDR2 SYDVKM. The CDR3 is 14 residues long. Losses at the gene ends were 5 bases for V and 5 bases for J; bases not matched to a gene: 6. In nucleotides, the CDR3 is TGTGCCAGCAGTCTACGACAGGGTCATCAGCCCCAGCATTTT. Its protein product is CASSLRQGHQPQHF.

For this clone: Its ends do not fully match the called genes, so a read error is possible. The chain's CDR3 is CASSESGGGKSF. DNA of the CDR3: TGTGCCAGCAGTGAATCCGGAGGGGGCAAATCCTTT. J is TRBJ1-4 and V is TRBV2, with 7 bases lining up with TRBD1. The germline V gene has CDR1 SNHLY and CDR2 FYNNEI. This CDR3 region has 12 residues.

The V gene is TRBV19, the J gene TRBJ1-1; maybe TRBD1 (5 bases). The CDR3 is 14 residues long. Looked up from germline, CDR1 is LNHDA and CDR2 is SQIVND (reference sequence). Trimming took 3 bases from V and 4 from J, leaving 12 bases between them. The CDR3 DNA is TGTGCCAGTAGTATTATTCGACAGAGCACTGAAGCTTTCTTT. This encodes CASSIIRQSTEAFF.

This chain connects TRBV27 to TRBJ1-2, with 8 positions matching TRBD1. Germline values: CDR1 MNHEY, CDR2 SMNVEV (reference sequence). The length of the CDR3 is 13 residues. With V trimmed by 3 bases and J by 7 bases, 4 bases remained unmatched. CDR3 protein: CASSFMTGAGYTF. Here the CDR3 DNA reads TGTGCCAGCAGTTTCATGACAGGGGCTGGCTACACCTTC.

This clone has just one count. Other DNA sequences in this specimen translate into the identical CDR3. The chain recombines TRBV5-6 with TRBJ1-5; a weak D match, TRBD1 (5 bases). The CDR3 spans 15 residues. V was trimmed by 0 bases and J by 4 bases, leaving 11 bases between them. Per the germline V gene, CDR1 is SGHDT and CDR2 is YYEEEE. DNA for the CDR3: TGTGCCAGCAGCTTGGGAGGTACAGGAAATCAGCCCCAGCATTTT. Translation: CASSLGGTGNQPQHF. The whole variable domain, filled in from reference TRBV5-6 and TRBJ1-5, reads DAGVTQSPTHLIKTRGQQVTLRCSPKSGHDTVSWYQQALGQGPQFIFQYYEEEERQRGNFPDRFSGHQFPNYSSELNVNALLLGDSALYLCASSLGGTGNQPQHFGDGTRLSIL.

The chain couples TRBV28 to TRBJ1-1; D gene unclear. With 2 bases removed from V and 4 bases from J, the gap between germline ends came to 8 bases. The CDR3 totals 13 residues. Per the germline V gene, CDR1 is MDHEN and CDR2 is SYDVKM. The CDR3 DNA reads as TGTGCCAGCAGTTTAGGGCGGGGCACTGAAGCTTTCTTT. Its protein product is CASSLGRGTEAFF.

The chain recombines TRBV30 with TRBJ2-7; D possibly corresponds to TRBD1 (6 bases). Looked up from germline, CDR1 is GTSNPN and CDR2 is SVGIG (reference sequence). The CDR3 is made up of 13 amino acids. CDR3 protein: CAWGWTATYEQYF. CDR3 nucleotides: TGTGCGTGGGGGTGGACAGCTACCTACGAGCAGTACTTC.

As regards this clone: Other DNA sequences in the sample encode the same CDR3. The gene calls are TRBV12-3 or TRBV12-4 and TRBJ1-2; D gene unclear. The CDR3 covers 12 residues. The V and J ends lost 6 bases and 2 bases respectively, with 7 bases between them. The CDR3 protein is CASSSGNYGYTF. The CDR3 nucleotides read TGTGCCAGCAGCTCCGGGAACTATGGCTACACCTTC.

This clone was seen only a few times. The CDR3 DNA follows: TGCGCCAGCTCAACTCAACGGACTGGGATGCACGAGCAGTACTTC. It yields the protein CASSTQRTGMHEQYF. This chain uses TRBV10-1 with TRBJ2-7; tentatively, D is TRBD2 (5 bases). This CDR3 has 15 residues. V lost 8 bases and J lost 5, with 22 bases in between. Germline V lookup: CDR1 WNHNN, CDR2 SYGVQD (reference sequence).

The chain recombines TRBV29-1 with TRBJ1-2, with 7 nucleotides matching TRBD1. The V gene end was trimmed by 1 base and the J gene end by 8 bases; junction bases not matched to a gene: 4. CDR1 and CDR2 from the germline V gene are SQVTM and ANQGSEA. The CDR3 sequence is 12 residues long. Here the CDR3 DNA reads TGCAGCGTTGAAGGACAGGGTAGCGGCTACACCTTC. Translated: CSVEGQGSGYTF.

The genes are TRBV7-6 and TRBJ1-5, with D perhaps matching TRBD1 (6 bases). The CDR3 consists of 15 residues. V lost 1 base to trimming and J lost 6 bases, with 13 bases between them. Germline CDR1 SGHVS, CDR2 FNYEAQ. CDR3 coding DNA: TGTGCCAGCAGCTTAGTCGGGGGGGCAGGTCAGCCCCAGCATTTT. Translating gives CASSLVGGAGQPQHF.

The CDR3 DNA follows: TGTGCCAGCATTAACTCCTCTGGAAACACCATATATTTT. Translated, it gives CASINSSGNTIYF. The V and J genes are TRBV28 and TRBJ1-3, with no clear D. The length of the CDR3 is 13 residues. Germline V gene sequence: CDR1 MDHEN, CDR2 SYDVKM. Trimming took 7 bases from V and 0 from J, leaving 7 bases between them.